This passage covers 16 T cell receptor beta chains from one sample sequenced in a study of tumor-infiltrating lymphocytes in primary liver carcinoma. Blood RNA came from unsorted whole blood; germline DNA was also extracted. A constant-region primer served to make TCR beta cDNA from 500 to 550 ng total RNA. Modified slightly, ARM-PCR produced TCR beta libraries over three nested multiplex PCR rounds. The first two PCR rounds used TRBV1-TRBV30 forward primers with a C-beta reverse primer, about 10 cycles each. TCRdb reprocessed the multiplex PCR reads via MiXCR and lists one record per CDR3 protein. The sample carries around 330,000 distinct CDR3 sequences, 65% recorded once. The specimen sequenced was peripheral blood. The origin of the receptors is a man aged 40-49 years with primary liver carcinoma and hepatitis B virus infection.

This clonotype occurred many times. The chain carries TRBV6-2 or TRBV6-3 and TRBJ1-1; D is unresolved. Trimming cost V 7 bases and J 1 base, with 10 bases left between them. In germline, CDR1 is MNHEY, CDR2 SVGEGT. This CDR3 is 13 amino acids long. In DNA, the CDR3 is TGTGCCAGCAAGGCGTGGCGGAACACTGAAGCTTTCTTT. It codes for CASKAWRNTEAFF.

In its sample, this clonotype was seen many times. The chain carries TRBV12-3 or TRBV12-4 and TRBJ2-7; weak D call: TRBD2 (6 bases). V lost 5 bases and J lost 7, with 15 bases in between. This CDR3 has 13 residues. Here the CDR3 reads CASSLHRDSEQYF. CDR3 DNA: TGTGCCAGCAGTCTACACCGGGACTCTGAGCAGTACTTC.

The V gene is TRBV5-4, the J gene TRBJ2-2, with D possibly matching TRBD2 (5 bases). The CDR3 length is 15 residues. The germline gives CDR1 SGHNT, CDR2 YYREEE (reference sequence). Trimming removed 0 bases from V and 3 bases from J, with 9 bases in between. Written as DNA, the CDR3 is TGTGCCAGCAGCTTGGGAGGGATCGACACCGGGGAGCTGTTTTTT. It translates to CASSLGGIDTGELFF.

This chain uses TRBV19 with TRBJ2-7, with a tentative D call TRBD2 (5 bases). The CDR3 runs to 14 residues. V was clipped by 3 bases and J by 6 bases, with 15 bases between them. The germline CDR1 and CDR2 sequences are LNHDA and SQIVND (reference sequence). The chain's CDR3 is CASSMFGGCSEQYF. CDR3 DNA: TGTGCCAGTAGTATGTTTGGAGGCTGCTCCGAGCAGTACTTC.

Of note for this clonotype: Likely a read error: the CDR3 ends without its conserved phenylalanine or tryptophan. The CDR3 loop reads CATSRGQAGNEQFS. CDR3 sequence (DNA): TGTGCCACCAGCAGAGGTCAGGCCGGGAATGAGCAGTTCTCC. V and J are TRBV15 and TRBJ2-1, with D hard to call. This CDR3 contains 14 residues. Germline-derived CDR1 and CDR2 are LNHNV and YYDKDF (reference sequence). Trimming pared 1 base from V and 7 bases from J, leaving 11 bases between.

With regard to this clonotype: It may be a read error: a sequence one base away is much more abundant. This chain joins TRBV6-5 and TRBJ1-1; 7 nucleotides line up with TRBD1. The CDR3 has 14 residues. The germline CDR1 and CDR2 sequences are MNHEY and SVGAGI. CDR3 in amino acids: CVSRATGMNTEAFF. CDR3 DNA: TGTGTCAGCAGAGCGACAGGGATGAACACTGAAGCTTTCTTT.

CDR3 region: CANRPTYRETQYF. Here the CDR3 DNA reads TGTGCAAATCGCCCCACCTATCGAGAGACCCAGTACTTC. This sequence joins TRBV12-2 and TRBJ2-5. TRBV12-2 is tagged as a pseudogene. The CDR3 is 13 amino acids.

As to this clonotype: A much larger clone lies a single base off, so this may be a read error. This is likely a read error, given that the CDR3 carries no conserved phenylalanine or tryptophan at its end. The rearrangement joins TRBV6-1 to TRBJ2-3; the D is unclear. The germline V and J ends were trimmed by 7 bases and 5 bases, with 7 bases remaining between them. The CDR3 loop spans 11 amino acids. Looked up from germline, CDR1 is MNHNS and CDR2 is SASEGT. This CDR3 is CASNFGDTQYL. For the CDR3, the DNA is TGTGCCAGCAATTTCGGAGATACGCAGTATTTG.

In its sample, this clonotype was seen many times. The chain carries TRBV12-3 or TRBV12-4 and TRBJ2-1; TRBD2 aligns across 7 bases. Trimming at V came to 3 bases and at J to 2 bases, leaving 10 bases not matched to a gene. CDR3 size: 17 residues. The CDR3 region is CASSLGQGGSTYNEQFF. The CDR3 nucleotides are TGTGCCAGCAGTTTGGGGCAGGGAGGGTCTACCTACAATGAGCAGTTCTTC.

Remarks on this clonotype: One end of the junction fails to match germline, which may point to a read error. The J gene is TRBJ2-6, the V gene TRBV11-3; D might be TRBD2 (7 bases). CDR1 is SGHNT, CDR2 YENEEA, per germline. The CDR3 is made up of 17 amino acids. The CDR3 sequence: CATSSTRGGTGANVLTF. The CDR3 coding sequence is TGTGCCACCAGCTCGACGAGGGGGGGAACTGGAGCCAACGTCCTGACTTTC.

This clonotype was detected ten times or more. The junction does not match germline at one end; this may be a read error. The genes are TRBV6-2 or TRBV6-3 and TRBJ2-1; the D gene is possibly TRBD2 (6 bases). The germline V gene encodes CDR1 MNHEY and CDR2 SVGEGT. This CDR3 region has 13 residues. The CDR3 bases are TGTGCCAGCAGTCCACTCCCCCGCGGCGGGGTAAAATTC. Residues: CASSPLPRGGVKF.

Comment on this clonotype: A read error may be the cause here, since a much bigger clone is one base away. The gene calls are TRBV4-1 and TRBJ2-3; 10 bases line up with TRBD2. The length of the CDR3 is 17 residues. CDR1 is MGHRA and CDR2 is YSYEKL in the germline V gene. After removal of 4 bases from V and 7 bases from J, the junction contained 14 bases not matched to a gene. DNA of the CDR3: TGCGCCAGCAGCCCGCCAACAGTAGCGGGAGGCCTGTATACGCAGTATTTT. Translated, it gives CASSPPTVAGGLYTQYF.

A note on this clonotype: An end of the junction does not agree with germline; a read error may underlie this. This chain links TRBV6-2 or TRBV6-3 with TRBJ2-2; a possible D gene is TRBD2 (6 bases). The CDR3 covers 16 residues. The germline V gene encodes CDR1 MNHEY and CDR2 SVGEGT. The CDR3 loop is CASSYSPGLNTRELFF. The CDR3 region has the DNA TGTGCCAGCAGTTACTCGCCGGGACTTAACACCCGGGAGCTGTTTTTT.

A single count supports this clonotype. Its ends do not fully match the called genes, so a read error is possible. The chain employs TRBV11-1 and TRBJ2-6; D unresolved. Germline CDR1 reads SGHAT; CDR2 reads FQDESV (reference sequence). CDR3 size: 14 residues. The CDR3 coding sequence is TGTGCTAGCACCCCGGGTGTTGGGGCCAACGTCCTGACTTTC. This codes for CASTPGVGANVLTF.

The CDR3 DNA reads as TGTGCCAGCAGCCCTGGTCCTAGCGGGAGAATCGACGGGGCGGGTGAGCAGTTCTTC. Protein product: CASSPGPSGRIDGAGEQFF. The chain is built from TRBV7-8 and TRBJ2-1; 10 nucleotides agree with TRBD2. Germline V gives CDR1 SGHVS, CDR2 FQNEAQ. V dropped 5 bases and J dropped 9; count of bases not matched to a gene: 22. This CDR3 has 19 residues.

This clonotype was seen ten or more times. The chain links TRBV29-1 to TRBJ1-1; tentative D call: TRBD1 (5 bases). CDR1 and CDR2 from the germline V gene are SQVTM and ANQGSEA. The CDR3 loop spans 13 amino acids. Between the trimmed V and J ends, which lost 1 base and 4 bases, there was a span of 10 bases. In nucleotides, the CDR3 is TGCAGCGTTGAAGCAGGGATCGGCACTGAAGCTTTCTTT. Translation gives CSVEAGIGTEAFF.